This is a list of T cell receptor beta chains from one sample in a study of T cell responses to AZD1222 COVID-19 vaccine. Produced via immunoSEQ multiplex PCR; TCRdb's table is partial and in-frame only. The sample holds fewer than 75,000 clones, 90% to 95% seen once. Material: peripheral blood, obtained 28 days after the second dose of the MenACWY control vaccine. The receptor set was obtained from an adult who received the MenACWY meningococcal vaccine as a control. Each CDR3 is given with its conserved first and last residue. Each record gives: V gene, J gene, CDR3 protein.

TRBV5-1,TRBJ2-5,CASSLRGAEETQYF
TRBV9,TRBJ2-7,CASSVANHVTEQYF
TRBV27,TRBJ1-6,CATQGGIYNSPLHF
TRBV10-3,TRBJ2-1,CAISERTLSDSGNEQFF
TRBV9,TRBJ2-7,CASSVGDREAYEQYF
TRBV7-9,TRBJ2-7,CASSNPVWSYEQYF
TRBV7-9,TRBJ2-5,CASSFPEGGTGKETQYF
TRBV27,TRBJ2-7,CASSAEGTALEQYF
TRBV10-2,TRBJ2-1,CASTASGRMYEQFF
TRBV7-2,TRBJ2-7,CASSLGTIYEQYF
TRBV5-1,TRBJ1-4,CASSLDSSNEKLFF
TRBV3-1/TRBV3-2,TRBJ2-2,CASSQSPGYTGELFF
TRBV28,TRBJ2-7,CASRLGTGAYEQYF
TRBV9,TRBJ1-5,CASSVGGVNQPQHF
TRBV20-1,TRBJ2-1,CTAGVGEQFF
TRBV7-2,TRBJ2-3,CASSFGRAFQADTQYF